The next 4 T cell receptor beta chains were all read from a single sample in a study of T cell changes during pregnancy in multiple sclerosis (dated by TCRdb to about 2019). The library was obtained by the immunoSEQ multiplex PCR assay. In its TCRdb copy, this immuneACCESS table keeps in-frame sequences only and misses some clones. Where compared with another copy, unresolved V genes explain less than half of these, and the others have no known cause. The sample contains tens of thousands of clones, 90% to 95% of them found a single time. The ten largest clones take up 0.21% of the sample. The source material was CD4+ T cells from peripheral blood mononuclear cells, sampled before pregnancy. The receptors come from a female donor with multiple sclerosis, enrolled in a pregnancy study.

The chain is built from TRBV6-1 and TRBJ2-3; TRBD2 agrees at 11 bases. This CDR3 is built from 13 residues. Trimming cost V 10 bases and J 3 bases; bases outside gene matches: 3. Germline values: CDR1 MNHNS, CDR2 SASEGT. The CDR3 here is CATTSGRTDTQYF. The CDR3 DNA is TGTGCCACCACTAGCGGGAGAACAGATACGCAGTATTTT.

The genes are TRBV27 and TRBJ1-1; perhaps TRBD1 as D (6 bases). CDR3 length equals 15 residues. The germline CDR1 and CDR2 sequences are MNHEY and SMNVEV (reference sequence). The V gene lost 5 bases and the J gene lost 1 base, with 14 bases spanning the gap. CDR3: CASSADLQGNTEAFF. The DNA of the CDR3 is TGTGCCAGCAGTGCAGACCTACAGGGGAACACTGAAGCTTTCTTT.

The CDR3 loop reads CASSRGSRGGQETQYF. The CDR3 nucleotides are TGCGCCAGCAGCCGGGGATCGCGGGGGGGCCAAGAGACCCAGTACTTC. The V call is TRBV5-1, the J call TRBJ2-5; 9 bases agree with TRBD2. This CDR3 spans 16 amino acids. The J segment lost 1 base and the V segment lost 4 bases, leaving 8 bases of the junction unmatched. Germline CDR1 reads SGHRS; CDR2 reads YFSETQ.

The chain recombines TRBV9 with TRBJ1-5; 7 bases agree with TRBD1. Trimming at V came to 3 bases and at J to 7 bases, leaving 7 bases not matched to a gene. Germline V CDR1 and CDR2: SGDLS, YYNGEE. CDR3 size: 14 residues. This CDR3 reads CASSETGMGQPQHF. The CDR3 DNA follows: TGTGCCAGCAGCGAGACAGGGATGGGACAGCCCCAGCATTTT.